This T cell receptor beta chain was sequenced during a study of beta chain features in type 1 diabetes. Overall study results and limits: Moderately but significantly shorter TCRB CDR3s were found in Type 1 diabetes patients in all four CD4+ subsets.

Every isolated RNA sample was fully reverse transcribed, so sequencing captured expressed TCRB transcripts. Clones were sequenced by immunoSEQ multiplex PCR, and TCRdb holds only the in-frame ones, with some missing. The sample includes 120,000 or so clones, roughly 17% of them seen just once. From germline, CDR1 is DFQATT and CDR2 SNEGSKA (reference sequence). The CDR3 spans 10 residues. V shed 2 bases and J shed 9 bases, with 5 bases lying between them. In the case of this clone: Its matching antigen is unknown.

The gene calls are TRBV20-1 and TRBJ2-1; D remains unclear. The receptor was isolated from a man younger than 35 with type 1 diabetes. Sequenced material: central memory CD4+ T cells from blood. The CDR3 spells CSARWVEQFF. The CDR3 coding sequence is TGCAGTGCTAGATGGGTTGAGCAGTTCTTC.